These T cell receptor beta chains were read from a single sample in a study of cytomegalovirus exposure and HLA in healthy donors. The table came from immunoSEQ multiplex PCR; TCRdb's copy has only in-frame clones and leaves some out. The data contain some 85,000 clones, 75% to 80% of them seen just once; the ten biggest clones take up around 3.5%. Sequencing was done on a sample of PBMCs. The receptors originated from a man aged 30 to 45 in good health and CMV-seronegative. CDR3s include the opening cysteine and the closing phenylalanine or tryptophan. Each record gives: CDR3 protein, V gene, J gene.

CDR3aa: CASSSRTGNTEAFF
v_gene: TRBV9
j_gene: TRBJ1-1

CDR3aa: CASKGSGQGLRNEKLFF
v_gene: TRBV28
j_gene: TRBJ1-4

CDR3aa: CASSQDDRGTTEAFF
v_gene: TRBV4-2
j_gene: TRBJ1-1

CDR3aa: CATSRDRTTTNYGYTF
v_gene: TRBV15
j_gene: TRBJ1-2

CDR3aa: CASSGGGGYTGELFF
v_gene: TRBV9
j_gene: TRBJ2-2

CDR3aa: CASRKGQANTEAFF
v_gene: TRBV4-2
j_gene: TRBJ1-1

CDR3aa: CASSGTGVKKETQYF
v_gene: TRBV28
j_gene: TRBJ2-5

CDR3aa: CASSLGLAGSDTQYF
v_gene: TRBV5-4
j_gene: TRBJ2-3

CDR3aa: CASSTSLRQPQHF
v_gene: TRBV28
j_gene: TRBJ1-5

CDR3aa: CASSDWQSSYEQYF
v_gene: TRBV19
j_gene: TRBJ2-7

CDR3aa: CASSLSDRDETQYF
v_gene: TRBV4-1
j_gene: TRBJ2-5

CDR3aa: CAWSQFFSGNTIYF
v_gene: TRBV30
j_gene: TRBJ1-3

CDR3aa: CASSQRSSGEYGYTF
v_gene: TRBV14
j_gene: TRBJ1-2

CDR3aa: CASSEGDRRSTEAFF
v_gene: TRBV10-2
j_gene: TRBJ1-1

CDR3aa: CASSQPGTGFNEQFF
v_gene: TRBV28
j_gene: TRBJ2-1

CDR3aa: CASSYSGAPKGGELFF
v_gene: TRBV6-5
j_gene: TRBJ2-2

CDR3aa: CASSPRTSGRAGRYEQYF
v_gene: TRBV27
j_gene: TRBJ2-7

CDR3aa: CASYTGGATEAFF
v_gene: TRBV28
j_gene: TRBJ1-1

CDR3aa: CATSREGALFNEQFF
v_gene: TRBV15
j_gene: TRBJ2-1

CDR3aa: CASSSGTGIPEAFF
v_gene: TRBV7-8
j_gene: TRBJ1-1

CDR3aa: CASSEFTGGGTDTQYF
v_gene: TRBV6-1
j_gene: TRBJ2-3

CDR3aa: CASSFRAGTSGSTDTQYF
v_gene: TRBV7-6
j_gene: TRBJ2-3

CDR3aa: CASSIQIGGGQGGYTF
v_gene: TRBV27
j_gene: TRBJ1-2

CDR3aa: CASSPPALQEQFF
v_gene: TRBV18
j_gene: TRBJ2-1

CDR3aa: CAWAGTGGMIAFF
v_gene: TRBV30
j_gene: TRBJ1-1

CDR3aa: CASSIQEGYGYTF
v_gene: TRBV6-5
j_gene: TRBJ1-2

CDR3aa: CASGRLANYNEQFF
v_gene: TRBV27
j_gene: TRBJ2-1

CDR3aa: CASSLEASGGGANVLTF
v_gene: TRBV7-9
j_gene: TRBJ2-6

CDR3aa: CASKQGAGNTIYF
v_gene: TRBV2
j_gene: TRBJ1-3

CDR3aa: CAWNRLAGGNEQYF
v_gene: TRBV30
j_gene: TRBJ2-7

CDR3aa: CASRRLARGNGQHF
v_gene: TRBV11-2
j_gene: TRBJ2-7

CDR3aa: CASSETGGNTEAFF
v_gene: TRBV7-6
j_gene: TRBJ1-1

CDR3aa: CASSLPPGAQYF
v_gene: TRBV5-4
j_gene: TRBJ2-5

CDR3aa: CAPPRTGGCSYEQYF
v_gene: TRBV11-2
j_gene: TRBJ2-7

CDR3aa: CASSLGQGTGNTIYF
v_gene: TRBV5-4
j_gene: TRBJ1-3

CDR3aa: CASSFGTGGEQYF
v_gene: TRBV28
j_gene: TRBJ2-7

CDR3aa: CASSLDAGQGYNEQFF
v_gene: TRBV5-1
j_gene: TRBJ2-1

CDR3aa: CSVSMTGFGNTIYF
v_gene: TRBV29-1
j_gene: TRBJ1-3

CDR3aa: CASSPGSSHNEQFF
v_gene: TRBV5-1
j_gene: TRBJ2-1

CDR3aa: CASSEYSSTDTQYF
v_gene: TRBV6-1
j_gene: TRBJ2-3

CDR3aa: CASSPPSVDTEAFF
v_gene: TRBV18
j_gene: TRBJ1-1

CDR3aa: CATSATGGIQETQYF
v_gene: TRBV15
j_gene: TRBJ2-5

CDR3aa: CAWSGQGYGYTF
v_gene: TRBV30
j_gene: TRBJ1-2